Listed below are T cell receptor beta chains from one sample, sequenced in a study of T-cell reconstitution after alpha-beta-depleted transplantation in children. Via MiXCR, TCRdb re-called the PCR reads, giving one row per CDR3 protein. The top ten clones hold about 0.79% of a sample with approximately 650,000 distinct CDR3 sequences, around 12% of them seen once. This specimen consisted of PBMCs, obtained before TCRalphabeta/CD19-depleted stem cell transplant. The receptors stem from a girl aged 2 to 10 with congenital amegakaryocytic thrombocytopenia, due to receive a stem cell transplant. Both conserved end residues are part of each CDR3. D genes are given only for firm matches. The size entry is marked missing in some rows and otherwise reads once, few, many or a size class.

>TRBJ2-1|TRBV29-1|TRBD1|.
TGCAGCGTGGACACAGGGGACCCTGAGCAGTTCTTC
CSVDTGDPEQFF
>TRBJ1-3|TRBV7-9|.|.
TGTGCCAGCAGCTTAGAACTCCAGACCCGCTCTGGAAACACCATATATTTT
CASSLELQTRSGNTIYF
>TRBJ1-2|TRBV12-3/TRBV12-4|TRBD1|many
TGTGCCAGCAGCGCACAGGGGGCGTATGGCTACACCTTC
CASSAQGAYGYTF
>TRBJ2-5|TRBV7-9|TRBD2|few
TGTGCCAGCAGGGGGGATGAGCCGGGAGGTATACAAGAGACCCAGTACTTC
CASRGDEPGGIQETQYF
>TRBJ2-1|TRBV12-3/TRBV12-4|TRBD2|many
TGTGCCAGCAGATATATAGCGGGGAATGAGCAGTTCTTC
CASRYIAGNEQFF
>TRBJ2-3|TRBV27|TRBD2|many
TGTGCCAGCAGTTTCTTCGGGAGGAGCACAGATACGCAGTATTTT
CASSFFGRSTDTQYF
>TRBJ2-1|TRBV7-6|TRBD2|.
TGTGCCAGCAGCTTAGAGGCCCTAGCGGGGTACAATGAGCAGTTCTTC
CASSLEALAGYNEQFF
>TRBJ2-3|TRBV7-2|TRBD2|many
TGTGCCAGCAGCCTTAGCGGGGTAGTAGCAGATACGCAGTATTTT
CASSLSGVVADTQYF
>TRBJ2-1|TRBV2|.|.
TGTGCCAGCAGTGTGATGGACAGCTCCTACAATGAGCAGTTCTTC
CASSVMDSSYNEQFF
>TRBJ1-1|TRBV29-1|.|many
TGCAGCGTTTTCGACGGGAACACTGAAGCTTTCTTT
CSVFDGNTEAFF
>TRBJ2-1|TRBV6-1|.|many
TGTGCCAGCAGCGTGGGGTTTGGAGAGAATGAGCAGTTCTTC
CASSVGFGENEQFF
>TRBJ2-3|TRBV6-5|.|many
TGTGCCAGCAGTTACCTGAAGACAGATACGCAGTATTTT
CASSYLKTDTQYF
>TRBJ2-7|TRBV5-1|TRBD1|.
TGCGCCAGCAGCTTGGGACAGGGGTACGACGAGCAGTACTTC
CASSLGQGYDEQYF
>TRBJ1-5|TRBV27|.|many
TGTGCCAGCAGTTTATACGGGGGCAAAGGGGGAAATCAGCCCCAGCATTTT
CASSLYGGKGGNQPQHF
>TRBJ1-1|TRBV5-1|.|.
TGCGCCAGCAGCTTGGCCGCGGGGAGGGACGCTGAAGCTTTCTTT
CASSLAAGRDAEAFF
>TRBJ2-3|TRBV27|.|few
TGTGCCAGCAGTGGACTACTCGCAGATACGCAGTATTTT
CASSGLLADTQYF
>TRBJ2-1|TRBV29-1|TRBD1|many
TGCAGCGTTGAGGGACAGGGAACTGAGCAGTTCTTC
CSVEGQGTEQFF
>TRBJ1-1|TRBV29-1|.|.
TGCAGCGTTCGACACTTCGGCAGGGAAACTGAAGCTTTCTTT
CSVRHFGRETEAFF
>TRBJ2-1|TRBV5-1|.|few
TGCGCCAGCAGCTTGGAGGGTTTAGGCTCTTTCGGTGAGCAGTTCTTC
CASSLEGLGSFGEQFF
>TRBJ2-3|TRBV20-1|.|few
TGCAGTGCTAGAGGTTTGGCGGAGCTGGGAGATACGCAGTATTTT
CSARGLAELGDTQYF
>TRBJ2-2|TRBV3-1|.|few
TGTGCCAGTCATGGTGGGGGAAAGACCGGGGAGCTGTTTTTT
CASHGGGKTGELFF
>TRBJ2-1|TRBV12-3/TRBV12-4|TRBD2|few
TGTGCCAGCAGTTTCGGGACTAGCGGAGTCAATGAGCAGTTCTTC
CASSFGTSGVNEQFF
>TRBJ2-3|TRBV27|TRBD2|.
TGTGCCAGCAGTGCCAAAGGACTAGCGGGAGTGGGAGATACGCAGTATTTT
CASSAKGLAGVGDTQYF
>TRBJ2-1|TRBV20-1|TRBD2|many
TGCAGTGCAGGGGGACTAGCGAAGGTTAGCTCCTACAATGAGCAGTTCTTC
CSAGGLAKVSSYNEQFF
>TRBJ2-7|TRBV11-2|.|few
TGTGCCAGCAGCCTCTCTCTGGGGCTCTACGAGCAGTACTTC
CASSLSLGLYEQYF
>TRBJ1-6|TRBV20-1|.|many
TGCAGTGCTACCCTCGCTGCGACAAGGCGGGATTCACCCCTCCACTTT
CSATLAATRRDSPLHF
>TRBJ2-7|TRBV20-1|TRBD1|many
TGCAGTGCTCCCTTTACCGGGACAGGGGCCGAGCAGTACTTC
CSAPFTGTGAEQYF
>TRBJ2-7|TRBV7-9|.|many
TGTGCCAGCAGCTTAGCAGACACCGAGCAGTACTTC
CASSLADTEQYF
>TRBJ2-7|TRBV11-2|.|many
TGTGCCAGCAGCAAGTCCCTGGGTACCTACGAGCAGTACTTC
CASSKSLGTYEQYF
>TRBJ2-1|TRBV7-3|TRBD2|few
TGTGCCAGCAGCTCCCAGGCTAGCGGGAGCGTGAATTCCTACAATGAGCAGTTCTTC
CASSSQASGSVNSYNEQFF
>TRBJ1-1|TRBV29-1|.|many
TGCAGCGCCGGCCCGGGGAACACTGAAGCTTTCTTT
CSAGPGNTEAFF
>TRBJ2-4|TRBV9|.|.
TGTGCCAGCAGCGTAGCGGGGTTGAACATTCAGTACTTC
CASSVAGLNIQYF
>TRBJ2-2|TRBV7-9|.|many
TGCGCCAGCAGCCCAGGAGCCGGGGAGCTGTTTTTT
CASSPGAGELFF
>TRBJ2-1|TRBV5-1|TRBD2|few
TGCGCCAGCACCAAGACTAGCGGGTACGATGAGCAGTTCTTC
CASTKTSGYDEQFF
>TRBJ2-1|TRBV20-1|TRBD2|many
TGCAGTGCTAGACCAGCGGGGACTTACAATGAGCAGTTCTTC
CSARPAGTYNEQFF
>TRBJ2-1|TRBV5-1|.|.
TGCGCCAGCAGCTTGGGTTCTAGTGAGCACAATGAGCAGTTCTTC
CASSLGSSEHNEQFF
>TRBJ2-1|TRBV29-1|TRBD2|few
TGCAGCGTAGAGCTAGCGGGAGACCCCTACAATGAGCAGTTCTTC
CSVELAGDPYNEQFF
>TRBJ2-7|TRBV5-1|.|many
TGCGCCAGCAGCTCCGGACAGTACTACGAGCAGTACTTC
CASSSGQYYEQYF
>TRBJ2-3|TRBV2|TRBD2|.
TGTGCCAGTTCCGCTAGCGGGAGAGGCGCAGATACGCAGTATTTT
CASSASGRGADTQYF
>TRBJ1-2|TRBV29-1|.|.
TGCAGCGTTAATCTGCAGACCTATGGCTACACCTTC
CSVNLQTYGYTF
>TRBJ2-1|TRBV12-3/TRBV12-4|.|many
TGTGCCAGCAGACCAGCGGGCTACAATGAGCAGTTCTTC
CASRPAGYNEQFF
>TRBJ2-7|TRBV20-1|.|.
TGCAGTGCTAGAGACAGGGGCGGCGAGCAGTACTTC
CSARDRGGEQYF
>TRBJ1-2|TRBV6-5|.|many
TGTGCCAGCAGTTGGCACGAGGGAGTAAGTGGCTACACCTTC
CASSWHEGVSGYTF
>TRBJ1-1|TRBV7-8|.|.
TGTGCCAGCAGCTTAAATTGGTTACGAGGGGATACCGAAGCTTTCTTT
CASSLNWLRGDTEAFF
>TRBJ2-7|TRBV5-1|.|few
TGCGCCAGCAGCGGACAGACTGCAAGTGACGAGCAGTACTTC
CASSGQTASDEQYF
>TRBJ2-2|TRBV20-1|.|many
TGCAGTGCTAGGTGGCGGGAACCCGGGGAGCTGTTTTTT
CSARWREPGELFF
>TRBJ2-1|TRBV12-3/TRBV12-4|.|many
TGTGCCAGCCTAGGAGGGGGCCCCTACAATGAGCAGTTCTTC
CASLGGGPYNEQFF
>TRBJ2-7|TRBV4-1|TRBD2|.
TGCGCCAGCAGCCAGCCCACTAGCGGGAGCCACTACGAGCAGTACTTC
CASSQPTSGSHYEQYF
>TRBJ1-5|TRBV7-9|TRBD1|many
TGTGCCAGCAGCGTAGACAGGGTGGATCTGCCCCAGCATTTT
CASSVDRVDLPQHF
>TRBJ2-6|TRBV5-1|.|few
TGCGCCAGCAGCTTGGTATACTCAATTCAAGCCAACGTCCTGACTTTC
CASSLVYSIQANVLTF
>TRBJ2-1|TRBV20-1|TRBD2|many
TGCAGTGCTTCCTTAGCGGGGGGGTACAATGAGCAGTTCTTC
CSASLAGGYNEQFF
>TRBJ2-7|TRBV15|.|.
TGTGCCACCAGCAGAGACGCAGGGTTCGACGAGCAGTACTTC
CATSRDAGFDEQYF
>TRBJ2-7|TRBV29-1|.|few
TGCAGCGTGGTGTACGAAGGGGAGGTCTCCTACGAGCAGTACTTC
CSVVYEGEVSYEQYF
>TRBJ2-2|TRBV3-1|TRBD1|few
TGTGCCAGCAGCCCACCCCGACAGGGGGCTAGCGGGGAGCTGTTTTTT
CASSPPRQGASGELFF
>TRBJ2-5|TRBV20-1|TRBD2|.
TGCAGTGCTAGAGGCGGGAGGGTCCAAGAGACCCAGTACTTC
CSARGGRVQETQYF
>TRBJ2-3|TRBV9|.|few
TGTGCCAGCAGCGCCCGATCCGGGACTAGCACAGATACGCAGTATTTT
CASSARSGTSTDTQYF
>TRBJ2-3|TRBV12-3/TRBV12-4|.|.
TGTGCCAGCAGTTGGCGGGAAGGTGGGGCAGATACGCAGTATTTT
CASSWREGGADTQYF
>TRBJ1-1|TRBV15|.|many
TGTGCCACCAGCAGAGATTGGGATGGCACTGAAGCTTTCTTT
CATSRDWDGTEAFF
>TRBJ2-5|TRBV3-1|.|.
TGTGCCAGCAGCCAAGATCCCGGGCAGCAAGAGACCCAGTACTTC
CASSQDPGQQETQYF